These 18 T cell receptor beta chains were all obtained from the same sample, sequenced in a study of blood T cell repertoires in COVID-19. TCRdb keeps only in-frame clones here, not all; method: immunoSEQ multiplex PCR. The sample lists about 210,000 clones, over 75% seen once, with 7.5% to 10% in the top ten. The sequenced sample was PBMCs or T cells enriched from blood (not recorded which). These receptors came from a middle-aged man who had recovered from COVID-19.

This clone was seen just once. This rearrangement joins TRBV5-1 to TRBJ1-5, with 7 bases lining up with TRBD1. In germline, CDR1 is SGHRS, CDR2 YFSETQ. This CDR3 has 16 residues. The junction had 10 bases not matched to a gene; V was cut back by 4 bases and J by 3 bases. This CDR3 reads CASSPGGTANNQPQHF. The CDR3 DNA sequence: TGCGCCAGCAGCCCGGGCGGGACAGCCAACAATCAGCCCCAGCATTTT.

The J gene is TRBJ2-3, the V gene TRBV19; D call uncertain. Trimming stripped 3 bases from V and 3 bases from J, with 4 bases between. CDR1 and CDR2 (germline): LNHDA, SQIVND (reference sequence). This CDR3 has 12 amino acids. In DNA, the CDR3 is TGTGCCAGTAGTATGTCGACAGATACGCAGTATTTT. This codes for CASSMSTDTQYF.

V gene TRBV6-1 combines with J gene TRBJ2-5; maybe TRBD2 (5 bases). Germline values: CDR1 MNHNS, CDR2 SASEGT. The CDR3 extends over 11 amino acids. V lost 0 bases and J 14 bases, leaving 10 bases between the germline ends. CDR3 sequence reads: CASSEATRLYF. DNA for the CDR3: TGTGCCAGCAGTGAAGCCACTAGGCTTTACTTC.

This clone was seen just once. The chain carries TRBV5-4 and TRBJ1-1; 7 positions agree with TRBD1. Germline CDR1 reads SGHNT; CDR2 reads YYREEE (reference sequence). V was pared by 3 bases and J by 7 bases, with 6 bases of the junction left unmatched. CDR3 length equals 13 residues. CDR3 sequence (DNA): TGTGCCAGCAGCTCCCGGGGGACAGTTGAAGCTTTCTTT. It is translated as CASSSRGTVEAFF.

The J gene is TRBJ1-4, the V gene TRBV6-2 or TRBV6-3; weak D call: TRBD1 (6 bases). The CDR3 is 15 residues long. V gave up 2 bases and J gave up 3 bases, with 10 bases separating them. CDR1 is MNHEY, CDR2 SVGEGT, per germline. The CDR3 DNA sequence: TGTGCCAGCAGTTACACAGGGAGCCCTAATGAAAAACTGTTTTTT. This sequence encodes CASSYTGSPNEKLFF.

This clone was seen only a few times. The chain's CDR3 is CASSLYPQTGGTEAFF. Written as DNA, the CDR3 is TGTGCCAGCAGTTTATATCCCCAGACAGGGGGCACTGAAGCTTTCTTT. This chain uses TRBV27 with TRBJ1-1; 9 bases agree with TRBD1. Trimming at V came to 1 base and at J to 4 bases, leaving 7 bases not matched to a gene. The CDR3 runs to 16 residues. Germline V CDR1 and CDR2: MNHEY, SMNVEV (reference sequence).

This sequence joins TRBV7-8 and TRBJ2-3; 8 bases fit TRBD1. V trimming: 5 bases; J trimming: 7 bases; junction bases outside the gene matches: 8. The CDR3 loop spans 14 amino acids. Germline CDR1 and CDR2: SGHVS and FQNEAQ. CDR3 DNA sequence: TGTGCCAGCAGCCTATCGACAGGGGTGAATACGCAGTATTTT. Encoded protein: CASSLSTGVNTQYF. Together with reference TRBV7-8 and TRBJ2-3, the CDR3 gives the full variable domain: GAGVSQSPRYKVAKRGQDVALRCDPISGHVSLFWYQQALGQGPEFLTYFQNEAQLDKSGLPSDRFFAERPEGSVSTLKIQRTQQEDSAVYLCASSLSTGVNTQYFGPGTRLTVL.

This rearrangement joins TRBV19 to TRBJ1-1; 9 bases agree with TRBD1. CDR3 length equals 12 residues. With V trimmed by 3 bases and J by 11 bases, 4 bases remained unmatched. From germline, CDR1 is LNHDA and CDR2 SQIVND (reference sequence). The CDR3 is CASSMGTGNAFF. In nucleotides, the CDR3 is TGTGCCAGTAGTATGGGGACAGGGAATGCTTTCTTT.

V and J are TRBV6-5 and TRBJ2-7; D unresolved. Trimming took off 4 bases at V and 0 bases at J, with 7 bases between the two ends. From germline, CDR1 is MNHEY and CDR2 SVGAGI. The CDR3 runs 13 residues. CDR3 in amino acids: CASSSWSSYEQYF. DNA of the CDR3: TGTGCCAGCAGTTCATGGAGCTCCTACGAGCAGTACTTC.

This chain connects TRBV5-1 to TRBJ1-1; D is ambiguous. Germline CDR1 reads SGHRS; CDR2 reads YFSETQ. The CDR3 extends over 13 amino acids. V was shortened by 2 bases and J by 5 bases, with 10 bases between the two germline ends. CDR3 sequence: CASSFVSQTEAFF. CDR3 in DNA: TGCGCCAGCAGCTTTGTGTCGCAGACTGAAGCTTTCTTT.

The chain couples TRBV27 to TRBJ2-3, with 7 bases matching TRBD2. Germline-derived CDR1 and CDR2 are MNHEY and SMNVEV (reference sequence). Trimming cost V 11 bases and J 1 base; bases outside gene matches: 18. The CDR3 contains 17 residues. CDR3 DNA sequence: TGTGCCGGGAGGGATAGACTAGTAGGGGACCGCACAGATACGCAGTATTTT. Translating gives CAGRDRLVGDRTDTQYF.

The chain recombines TRBV25-1 with TRBJ1-2, with D possibly matching TRBD1 (5 bases). CDR1 and CDR2 (germline): MGHDK, SYGVNS. Trimming removed 6 bases from V and 1 base from J, with 9 bases in between. The CDR3 runs 13 residues. This CDR3 is CASSRDLNYGYTF. CDR3 DNA: TGTGCCAGCAGCAGGGATCTTAACTATGGCTACACCTTC.

The chain has TRBV10-3 and TRBJ1-1; weak D call: TRBD1 (5 bases). V lost 4 bases, J lost 1 base, and 19 bases lay in between. Germline assignment: CDR1 ENHRY and CDR2 SYGVKD. CDR3 length: 17 amino acids. The CDR3 is CAISAPSGTAGNTEAFF. Here the CDR3 DNA reads TGTGCCATCAGTGCTCCCTCCGGGACTGCTGGGAACACTGAAGCTTTCTTT.

This chain uses TRBV9 with TRBJ1-4; D perhaps matches TRBD1 (6 bases). Germline lookup yields CDR1 SGDLS and CDR2 YYNGEE. The CDR3 totals 11 residues. V gave up 3 bases and J gave up 14 bases, with 11 bases separating them. This CDR3 reads CASSEQGYLFF. The CDR3 bases are TGTGCCAGCAGCGAACAGGGCTACCTGTTTTTT.

This clone appeared once. The chain carries TRBV18 and TRBJ1-5; TRBD1 might be the D (5 bases). This CDR3 comprises 15 residues. V gave up 3 bases and J gave up 2 bases, with 11 bases separating them. Germline CDR1 KGHSH, CDR2 LQKENI. The CDR3 DNA reads TGTGCCAGCTCACCGACAGCTCGGGGCAATCAGCCCCAGCATTTT. Translated: CASSPTARGNQPQHF. The full variable domain, rest sourced from reference TRBV18 and TRBJ1-5, is NAGVMQNPRHLVRRRGQEARLRCSPMKGHSHVYWYRQLPEEGLKFMVYLQKENIIDESGMPKERFSAEFPKEGPSILRIQQVVRGDSAAYFCASSPTARGNQPQHFGDGTRLSIL.

The V call is TRBV5-6, the J call TRBJ2-1, with unresolved D. The CDR3 is 14 amino acids. V gave up 1 base and J gave up 0 bases, with 5 bases separating them. Germline V gene data show CDR1 as SGHDT and CDR2 as YYEEEE. Here the CDR3 reads CASSLTGSYNEQFF. CDR3 nucleotides: TGTGCCAGCAGCTTGACTGGCTCCTACAATGAGCAGTTCTTC.

Only one count was recorded for this clone. The chain has TRBV6-5 and TRBJ1-4, with 8 bases lining up with TRBD1. V lost 7 bases, J lost 7 bases, and 8 bases stayed unmatched. The CDR3 length is 14 residues. Germline loops: CDR1 MNHEY, CDR2 SVGAGI. The CDR3 reads CASTIGQGGEKLFF. CDR3 DNA: TGTGCCAGCACTATTGGACAGGGTGGTGAAAAACTGTTTTTT.

This rearrangement joins TRBV5-4 to TRBJ1-5, with D possibly being TRBD1 (5 bases). Trimming pared 5 bases from V and 3 bases from J, leaving 18 bases between. Germline CDR1 and CDR2: SGHNT and YYREEE (reference sequence). The CDR3 is 16 amino acids. This CDR3 reads CASSWGGGADNQPQHF. CDR3 coding DNA: TGTGCCAGCAGTTGGGGGGGAGGGGCGGACAATCAGCCCCAGCATTTT.